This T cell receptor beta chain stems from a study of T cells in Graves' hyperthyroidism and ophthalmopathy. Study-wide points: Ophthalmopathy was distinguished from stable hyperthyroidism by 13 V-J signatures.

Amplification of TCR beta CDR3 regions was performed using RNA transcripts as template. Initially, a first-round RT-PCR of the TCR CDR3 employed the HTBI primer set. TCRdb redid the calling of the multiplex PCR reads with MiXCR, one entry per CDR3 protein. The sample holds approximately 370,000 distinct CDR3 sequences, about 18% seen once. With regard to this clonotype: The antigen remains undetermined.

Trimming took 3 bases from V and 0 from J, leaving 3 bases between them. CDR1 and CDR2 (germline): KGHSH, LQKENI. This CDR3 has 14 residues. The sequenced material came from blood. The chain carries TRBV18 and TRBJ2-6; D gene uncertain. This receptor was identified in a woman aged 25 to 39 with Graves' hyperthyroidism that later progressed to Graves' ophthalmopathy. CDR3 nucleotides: TGTGCCAGCTCACCGGTCTCTGGGGCCAACGTCCTGACTTTC. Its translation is CASSPVSGANVLTF.